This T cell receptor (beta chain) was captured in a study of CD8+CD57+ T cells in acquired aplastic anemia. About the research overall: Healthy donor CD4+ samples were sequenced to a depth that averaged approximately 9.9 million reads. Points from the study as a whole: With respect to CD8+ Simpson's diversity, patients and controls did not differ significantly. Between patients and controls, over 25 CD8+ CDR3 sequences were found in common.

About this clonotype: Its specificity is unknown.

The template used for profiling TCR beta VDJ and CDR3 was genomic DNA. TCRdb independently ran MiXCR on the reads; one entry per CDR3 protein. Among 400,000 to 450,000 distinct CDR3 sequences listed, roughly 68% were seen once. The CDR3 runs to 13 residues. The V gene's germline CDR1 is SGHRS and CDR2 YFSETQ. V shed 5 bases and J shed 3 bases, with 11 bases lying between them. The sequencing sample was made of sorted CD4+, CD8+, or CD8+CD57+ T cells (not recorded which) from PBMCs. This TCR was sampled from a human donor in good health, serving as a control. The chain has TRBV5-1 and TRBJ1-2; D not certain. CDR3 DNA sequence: TGCGCCAGCAGTTATGACGGCGACTATGGCTACACCTTC. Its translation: CASSYDGDYGYTF.